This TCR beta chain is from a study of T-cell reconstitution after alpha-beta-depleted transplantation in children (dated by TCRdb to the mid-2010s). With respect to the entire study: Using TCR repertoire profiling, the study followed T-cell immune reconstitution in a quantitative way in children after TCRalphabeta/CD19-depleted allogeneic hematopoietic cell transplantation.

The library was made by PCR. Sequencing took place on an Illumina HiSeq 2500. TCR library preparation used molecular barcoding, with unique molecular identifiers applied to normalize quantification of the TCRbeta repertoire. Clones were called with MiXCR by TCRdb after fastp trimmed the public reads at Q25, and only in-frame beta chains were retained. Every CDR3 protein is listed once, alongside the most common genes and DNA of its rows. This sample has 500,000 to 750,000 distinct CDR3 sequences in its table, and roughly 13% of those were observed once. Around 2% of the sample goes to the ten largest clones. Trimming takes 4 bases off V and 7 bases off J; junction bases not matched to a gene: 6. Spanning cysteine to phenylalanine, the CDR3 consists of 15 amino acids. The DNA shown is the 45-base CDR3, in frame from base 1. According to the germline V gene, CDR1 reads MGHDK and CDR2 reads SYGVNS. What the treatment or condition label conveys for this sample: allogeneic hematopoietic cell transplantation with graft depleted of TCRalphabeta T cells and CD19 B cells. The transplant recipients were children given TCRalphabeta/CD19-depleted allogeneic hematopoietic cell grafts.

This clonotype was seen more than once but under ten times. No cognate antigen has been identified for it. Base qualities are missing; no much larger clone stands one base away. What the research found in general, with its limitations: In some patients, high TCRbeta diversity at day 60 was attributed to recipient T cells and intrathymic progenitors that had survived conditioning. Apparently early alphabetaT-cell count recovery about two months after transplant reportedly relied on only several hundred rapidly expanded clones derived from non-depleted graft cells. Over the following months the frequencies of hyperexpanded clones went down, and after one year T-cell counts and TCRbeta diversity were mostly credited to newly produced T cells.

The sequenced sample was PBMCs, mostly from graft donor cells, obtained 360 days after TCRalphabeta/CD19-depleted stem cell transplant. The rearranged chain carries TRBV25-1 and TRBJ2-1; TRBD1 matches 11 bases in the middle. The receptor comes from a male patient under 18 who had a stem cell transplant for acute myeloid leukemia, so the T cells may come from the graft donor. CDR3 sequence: CASSGRGQGVNEQFF. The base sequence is TGTGCCAGCAGTGGCCGGGGACAGGGGGTGAATGAGCAGTTCTTC. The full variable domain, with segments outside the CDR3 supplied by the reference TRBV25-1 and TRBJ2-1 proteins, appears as EADIYQTPRYLVIGTGKKITLECSQTMGHDKMYWYQQDPGMELHLIHYSYGVNSTEKGDLSSESTVSRIRTEHFPLTLESARPSHTSQYLCASSGRGQGVNEQFFGPGTRLTVL.